Sequencing of this TCR beta chain was carried out in a study of radiation and T cells in renal cell carcinoma. Study-wide context: Nephrectomy followed 15 Gy stereotactic body radiation by 4 weeks.

Using immunoSEQ multiplex PCR, the repertoire was profiled, and TCRdb retains in-frame clones only, with some absent. The repertoire holds about 120,000 clones, with around 80% as singletons. On this clone: Its antigen is as yet unknown.

Notes on the study in general: No pretreatment tumor biopsies were available for baseline clonotypes. In blood, top tumor clones expanded by 2 weeks, shrinking by 4.

Time point indicated: blood 2 weeks post-SBRT. Treatment defined: 15 Gy SBRT to primary tumor, nephrectomy 4 weeks later. Clear cell pathology was present in this patient's renal cell carcinoma. The V gene end was trimmed by 2 bases and the J gene end by 5 bases; junction bases not matched to a gene: 3. Germline-derived CDR1 and CDR2 are MNHEY and SVGAGI. The CDR3 is 14 residues long. The chain couples TRBV6-5 to TRBJ1-1; TRBD1 aligns across 9 bases. This TCR was sampled from a man aged 50 or older with renal cell carcinoma. The specimen was blood, collected from a patient whose treatment included radiotherapy and nephrectomy. CDR3 nucleotide sequence: TGTGCCAGCAGTTACATGGACAGGGGTACTGAAGCTTTCTTT. Its translation: CASSYMDRGTEAFF.